This TCR beta chain emerged from a study of type 1 and type 2 diabetes patients. This clonotype has a count of ten or more. Genomic DNA was the PCR template. A primer set of 30 forward and 13 reverse primers amplified the CDR3. TCRdb ran MiXCR on the multiplex PCR reads and lists one entry per CDR3 protein. The sample includes fewer than 350,000 distinct CDR3 sequences, around 47% seen only once; the top ten take roughly 13%. The CDR3 sequence is 13 residues long. Trimming left V 6 bases short and J 6 bases short, with 14 bases between. Germline V gene data show CDR1 as SNHLY and CDR2 as FYNNEI. Sequenced input: peripheral blood mononuclear cells (PBMCs). The rearrangement uses TRBV2 and TRBJ1-2; D call uncertain. The receptor's source is a young man with type 2 diabetes. The CDR3 reads CASRPSGRNGYTF. The DNA for the CDR3 is TGTGCCAGCAGGCCCAGCGGAAGGAATGGCTACACCTTC. The full variable domain, completed using reference TRBV2 and TRBJ1-2, is EPEVTQTPSHQVTQMGQEVILRCVPISNHLYFYWYRQILGQKVEFLVSFYNNEISEKSEIFDDQFSVERPDGSNFTLKIRSTKLEDSAMYFCASRPSGRNGYTFGSGTRLTVV.